The entry that follows covers one T cell receptor beta chain sequence. The antigen it binds to is not known. No qualities accompany the bases; no much larger clone lies one base away. These data are taken from a study of control samples from healthy donors and cancer patients (dated by TCRdb to about 2020). Receptor amplification or capture employed the immunoSEQ multiplex PCR assay. The source is immuneACCESS, and TCRdb retained only in-frame sequences with V and J called. Part of the clones is not carried over; for the studies checked, unresolved V genes explain less than half of this, and the remainder is unexplained. Here the sample has 51,000 or so clones; 80% occur a single time. The top ten clones comprise around 9.1% of the sample. The V and J ends are trimmed by 3 bases and 2 bases, leaving 13 bases between them. The germline V gene (reference sequence) gives CDR1 as LNHDA and CDR2 as SQIVND. The CDR3 has 15 amino acids, counting the end cysteine and phenylalanine. The DNA shown is the 45-base CDR3, in frame from base 1.

The sequence was obtained from a man in his sixties or seventies in good health. The chain couples TRBV19 to TRBJ1-2; the D region possibly corresponds to TRBD1 (6 bases align). Sequenced: blood. CDR3 region: CASSMAGTTNYGYTF. The DNA sequence is given as TGTGCCAGTAGTATGGCCGGGACAACAAACTATGGCTACACCTTC.